The 28 T cell receptor beta chains below come from one sample, sequenced in a study of blood T cell repertoires in COVID-19. Sequenced by immunoSEQ multiplex PCR; TCRdb stores in-frame clones only, minus some. Of about 170,000 clones in the sample, 80% to 95% were seen once. What was sequenced was peripheral blood. The receptors were gathered from a woman aged 45 to 65 with acute or convalescent COVID-19.

This rearrangement joins TRBV6-5 to TRBJ1-2; D perhaps matches TRBD1 (5 bases). The germline V gene encodes CDR1 MNHEY and CDR2 SVGAGI. The V end was cut by 6 bases, the J end by 6 bases, with 8 bases between. This CDR3 is built from 11 residues. CDR3: CASSAGDGYTF. The DNA of the CDR3 is TGTGCCAGCAGCGCGGGGGATGGCTACACCTTC.

The chain uses TRBV27 and TRBJ1-2; no firm D call. This CDR3 comprises 11 residues. Germline V gene lookup returns CDR1 MNHEY and CDR2 SMNVEV (reference sequence). With 7 bases removed from V and 8 bases from J, the gap between germline ends came to 11 bases. CDR3 sequence reads: CASTQREGYTF. In DNA, the CDR3 is TGTGCCAGCACTCAAAGGGAGGGCTACACCTTC.

The chain links TRBV9 to TRBJ2-5; 9 bases agree with TRBD2. The CDR3 consists of 13 residues. The germline V gene has CDR1 SGDLS and CDR2 YYNGEE. Trimming at V came to 4 bases and at J to 4 bases, leaving 2 bases not matched to a gene. In nucleotides, the CDR3 is TGTGCCAGCAGCCTTAGCGGGAGAGAGACCCAGTACTTC. Encoded protein: CASSLSGRETQYF.

V gene TRBV6-6 combines with J gene TRBJ2-6; D call uncertain. This CDR3 is 15 amino acids long. Germline CDR1 and CDR2: MNHNY and SVGAGI (reference sequence). Trimming pared 6 bases from V and 1 base from J, leaving 10 bases between. CDR3: CASSLAQSGANVLTF. The CDR3 bases are TGTGCCAGCAGCCTCGCCCAGTCTGGGGCCAACGTCCTGACTTTC.

The rearrangement joins TRBV10-2 to TRBJ2-7, with TRBD1 as a possible D gene (6 bases). CDR1 WSHSY and CDR2 SAAADI come from the germline V gene. The CDR3 runs to 16 residues. The V end was cut by 5 bases, the J end by 3 bases, with 20 bases between. The CDR3 coding sequence is TGCGCCAGCAGTCCGACCCTAGGGGGTTCCTTCTACGAGCAGTACTTC. It encodes CASSPTLGGSFYEQYF.

CDR3 sequence (DNA): TGTGCCAGCAGTAGACAGGGCACAGATACGCAGTATTTT. This translates into CASSRQGTDTQYF. The genes are TRBV25-1 and TRBJ2-3; TRBD1 might be the D (6 bases). The CDR3 length is 13 residues. V lost 5 bases, J lost 1 base, and 7 bases lay in between. Germline CDR1 and CDR2: MGHDK and SYGVNS.

The V call is TRBV30, the J call TRBJ1-2; D gene unclear. This CDR3 is 15 amino acids long. V lost 4 bases, J lost 1 base, and 16 bases lay in between. The germline V gene has CDR1 GTSNPN and CDR2 SVGIG (reference sequence). CDR3 amino acids: CAWTLSRGFNYGYTF. The CDR3 coding sequence is TGTGCCTGGACTTTGTCCCGGGGATTTAACTATGGCTACACCTTC.

This chain uses TRBV15 with TRBJ2-7; 8 nucleotides agree with TRBD1. From germline, CDR1 is LNHNV and CDR2 YYDKDF (reference sequence). J gave up 5 bases and V 4 bases, and 13 bases lay outside the gene matches. The CDR3 has 16 residues. Here the CDR3 reads CATSNRTGQGGNEQYF. The CDR3 coding sequence is TGTGCCACCAGCAACCGGACTGGACAGGGTGGCAACGAGCAGTACTTC.

The chain has TRBV4-1 and TRBJ1-5; 7 bases agree with TRBD1. Per germline, CDR1 MGHRA and CDR2 YSYEKL. V shed 3 bases, J shed 7 bases, and the junction held 3 bases outside the gene matches. The CDR3 contains 13 residues. The CDR3 DNA sequence: TGCGCCAGCAGCCAGACAGGGCAACAGCCCCAGCATTTT. Its protein product is CASSQTGQQPQHF.

The CDR3 bases are TGTGCCAGCAGTTTATGGCTAAGGGACAGGGTTATTTACGAGCAGTACTTC. This translates into CASSLWLRDRVIYEQYF. The V gene is TRBV28, the J gene TRBJ2-7; TRBD1 agrees at 9 bases. Germline lookup yields CDR1 MDHEN and CDR2 SYDVKM. The CDR3 length is 17 residues. V lost 0 bases and J lost 4; bases outside the gene matches: 10.

V usage is TRBV4-1 and J usage is TRBJ2-6, with 9 bases lining up with TRBD1. Germline values: CDR1 MGHRA, CDR2 YSYEKL. CDR3 length equals 19 residues. V shed 1 base and J 4 bases; nucleotides not matched to a gene: 11. This CDR3 reads CASSQAWDRDDFGANVLTF. The CDR3, as DNA: TGCGCCAGCAGCCAAGCGTGGGACAGGGATGATTTCGGGGCCAACGTCCTGACTTTC.

This chain links TRBV6-4 with TRBJ1-1; no firm D call. CDR1 and CDR2 from the germline V gene are MRHNA and SNTAGT. The germline V and J ends were trimmed by 4 bases and 2 bases, with 14 bases remaining between them. The CDR3 spans 15 residues. CDR3 residues: CASSATKTINTEAFF. For the CDR3, the DNA is TGTGCCAGCAGTGCGACAAAAACCATAAACACTGAAGCTTTCTTT.

The genes are TRBV6-2 or TRBV6-3 and TRBJ2-1; TRBD1 matches at 7 bases. CDR3 length: 15 residues. Germline CDR1 and CDR2: MNHEY and SVGEGT. J gave up 0 bases and V 6 bases, and 5 bases lay outside the gene matches. In DNA form, the CDR3 reads TGTGCCAGCAGCTCCGGGACAGTCTCCTACAATGAGCAGTTCTTC. It encodes CASSSGTVSYNEQFF.

This chain connects TRBV20-1 to TRBJ2-7; no clear D. Trimming left V 3 bases short and J 0 bases short, with 12 bases between. Germline CDR1 and CDR2: DFQATT and SNEGSKA (reference sequence). This CDR3 spans 14 amino acids. The CDR3 coding sequence is TGCAGTGCTAGTCCCCTGCACAGCTCCTACGAGCAGTACTTC. Translation: CSASPLHSSYEQYF.

The chain uses TRBV19 and TRBJ2-1, with 9 nucleotides matching TRBD1. Germline V CDR1 and CDR2: LNHDA, SQIVND (reference sequence). The trim removed 7 bases at V and 7 bases at J, leaving 11 bases unmatched. The CDR3 loop spans 15 amino acids. CDR3 in amino acids: CASIAGQGISNEQFF. CDR3 nucleotide sequence: TGTGCCAGTATCGCTGGACAGGGGATCAGTAATGAGCAGTTCTTC.

V gene TRBV7-9 combines with J gene TRBJ2-1, with TRBD2 identical over 8 bases. Trimming removed 0 bases from V and 9 bases from J; junction bases left unmatched: 10. The germline gives CDR1 SEHNR, CDR2 FQNEAQ (reference sequence). The CDR3 consists of 16 residues. CDR3 sequence reads: CASSLARTSGPLEQFF. The CDR3 DNA sequence: TGTGCCAGCAGCTTAGCGCGTACTAGCGGACCCCTTGAGCAGTTCTTC. Looking up the rest from reference TRBV7-9 and TRBJ2-1 gives the full variable domain: DTGVSQNPRHKITKRGQNVTFRCDPISEHNRLYWYRQTLGQGPEFLTYFQNEAQLEKSRLLSDRFSAERPKGSFSTLEIQRTEQGDSAMYLCASSLARTSGPLEQFFGPGTRLTVL.

The V call is TRBV9, the J call TRBJ1-3; D gene unclear. This CDR3 region has 17 residues. Trimming left V 0 bases short and J 0 bases short, with 13 bases between. Germline V CDR1 and CDR2: SGDLS, YYNGEE. The CDR3 coding sequence is TGTGCCAGCAGCGTAGTGTCAGGCACATTCTCTGGAAACACCATATATTTT. Translated: CASSVVSGTFSGNTIYF.

The chain links TRBV7-8 to TRBJ2-5; D not certain. Looked up from germline, CDR1 is SGHVS and CDR2 is FQNEAQ. The CDR3 extends over 13 amino acids. V was shortened by 5 bases and J by 6 bases, with 13 bases between the two germline ends. CDR3 coding DNA: TGTGCCAGCAGCCCCTATAGTGCCCAGACCCAGTACTTC. Translated: CASSPYSAQTQYF.

This clone has just one count. The chain has TRBV2 and TRBJ2-7; D gene uncertain. The germline CDR1 and CDR2 sequences are SNHLY and FYNNEI. The CDR3 sequence is 12 residues long. Trimming took 10 bases from V and 2 from J, leaving 12 bases between them. The CDR3 region has the DNA TGTGCCACCCGCGGCAGAACCTACGAGCAGTACTTC. Translating it yields CATRGRTYEQYF.

The chain couples TRBV9 to TRBJ2-3; perhaps TRBD2 as D (6 bases). The CDR3 runs to 16 residues. Trimming shortened V by 0 bases and J by 0 bases, and 11 bases separated the two germline ends. CDR1 is SGDLS, CDR2 YYNGEE, per germline. CDR3 protein: CASSVDNGRSTDTQYF. The CDR3 bases are TGTGCCAGCAGCGTAGATAACGGGAGAAGCACAGATACGCAGTATTTT. The full variable domain, with the rest looked up from reference TRBV9 and TRBJ2-3, is DSGVTQTPKHLITATGQRVTLRCSPRSGDLSVYWYQQSLDQGLQFLIQYYNGEERAKGNILERFSAQQFPDLHSELNLSSLELGDSALYFCASSVDNGRSTDTQYFGPGTRLTVL.

This chain joins TRBV28 and TRBJ1-2; maybe TRBD1 (5 bases). CDR1 is MDHEN and CDR2 is SYDVKM in the germline V gene. V gave up 8 bases and J gave up 3 bases, with 10 bases separating them. The CDR3 is 12 amino acids. The CDR3 DNA is TGTGCCAGCCGCGGGGGGGACTATGGCTACACCTTC. The encoded protein is CASRGGDYGYTF.

This clone was found once. The chain has TRBV6-5 and TRBJ1-2, with D possibly matching TRBD1 (6 bases). Trimming took off 7 bases at V and 0 bases at J, with 15 bases between the two ends. Germline V gene data show CDR1 as MNHEY and CDR2 as SVGAGI. CDR3 length equals 15 residues. As DNA, the CDR3 is TGTGCCAGCACCCCTCGAACAGGGACTAACTATGGCTACACCTTC. Protein sequence: CASTPRTGTNYGYTF.

The chain uses TRBV3-1 (or the pseudogene TRBV3-2) and TRBJ2-7, with 7 bases matching TRBD1. The V segment lost 8 bases and the J segment 0 bases; nucleotides outside the gene matches: 7. Germline assignment: CDR1 LGHDT and CDR2 YNNKEL (reference sequence). CDR3 length: 14 residues. The CDR3 DNA is TGTGCCAGCGATGTAGGGGACAGCTCCTACGAGCAGTACTTC. It encodes CASDVGDSSYEQYF.

Here the CDR3 reads CASSRQGQYTPGELFF. CDR3 bases: TGTGCCAGCAGTCGACAGGGGCAATACACTCCCGGGGAGCTGTTTTTT. The chain has TRBV27 and TRBJ2-2; 8 positions match TRBD1. This CDR3 contains 16 residues. The germline V gene encodes CDR1 MNHEY and CDR2 SMNVEV (reference sequence). The V gene end was trimmed by 5 bases and the J gene end by 6 bases; junction bases not matched to a gene: 11.

The chain employs TRBV4-1 and TRBJ1-1; D is undetermined. This CDR3 contains 16 residues. V lost 0 bases, J lost 0 bases, and 11 bases lay in between. Germline-derived CDR1 and CDR2 are MGHRA and YSYEKL. The CDR3 sequence: CASSQEAVELNTEAFF. In nucleotides, the CDR3 is TGCGCCAGCAGCCAAGAGGCGGTAGAATTGAACACTGAAGCTTTCTTT.

The chain employs TRBV15 and TRBJ2-3; D might be TRBD1 (6 bases). The ends were cut back, 4 bases at V and 1 base at J, with 9 bases in the middle. Germline V CDR1 and CDR2: LNHNV, YYDKDF (reference sequence). CDR3 length equals 14 residues. CDR3 nucleotides: TGTGCCACCAGCACCTACAGGGGCACAGATACGCAGTATTTT. As protein: CATSTYRGTDTQYF. Variable domain in full (rest from reference TRBV15 and TRBJ2-3): DAMVIQNPRYQVTQFGKPVTLSCSQTLNHNVMYWYQQKSSQAPKLLFHYYDKDFNNEADTPDNFQSRRPNTSFCFLDIRSPGLGDTAMYLCATSTYRGTDTQYFGPGTRLTVL.

The chain links TRBV5-1 to TRBJ2-7; tentative D call: TRBD2 (6 bases). The V end lost 1 base, the J end lost 3 bases, and 14 bases lay between the germline ends. CDR1 is SGHRS and CDR2 is YFSETQ in the germline V gene. The CDR3 has 15 residues. Here the CDR3 DNA reads TGCGCCAGCAGCTTGTCGGGAGTTAGCGACTACGAGCAGTACTTC. This translates into CASSLSGVSDYEQYF. Together with reference TRBV5-1 and TRBJ2-7, the CDR3 gives the full variable domain: KAGVTQTPRYLIKTRGQQVTLSCSPISGHRSVSWYQQTPGQGLQFLFEYFSETQRNKGNFPGRFSGRQFSNSRSEMNVSTLELGDSALYLCASSLSGVSDYEQYFGPGTRLTVT.

This chain uses TRBV12-3 or TRBV12-4 with TRBJ2-1; 8 nucleotides line up with TRBD2. V gave up 6 bases and J gave up 9 bases; unmatched junction bases: 7. CDR3 length equals 13 residues. The CDR3 DNA reads TGTGCCAGCAGCAGCGGGGGAGTTAGTGAGCAGTTCTTC. It codes for CASSSGGVSEQFF.